Each of the 22 T cell receptor beta chains below was sequenced from the same sample in a study of blood T cells in healthy people across ages. Then a second PCR, running about 7 to 11 cycles, was carried out with a sample-barcoded 5' primer and a J-beta primer mix. Each CDR3 protein is one row after TCRdb ran MiXCR on the 5' RACE reads. Among about 1.5 million distinct CDR3 sequences listed, around 40% were seen once. Sample: blood. The receptor source for this set is a woman aged 18-29 years in good health.

The genes are TRBV4-3 and TRBJ2-5; 7 bases map to TRBD2. This CDR3 comprises 17 residues. Germline V gene sequence: CDR1 LGHNA, CDR2 YSLEER. The ends lost 1 base at V and 4 bases at J; junction bases unmatched: 12. In DNA, the CDR3 is TGCGCCAGCAGCCAAGTTTATTTGGAGAGCGGGGCAGAGACCCAGTACTTC. This gives the protein CASSQVYLESGAETQYF.

Only a few counts were recorded for this clonotype. This chain joins TRBV24-1 and TRBJ2-1, with 13 nucleotides matching TRBD2. There are 13 residues in the CDR3. V was pared by 10 bases and J by 4 bases, with 0 bases of the junction left unmatched. CDR1 is KGHDR and CDR2 is SFDVKD in the germline V gene. The CDR3 sequence: CATGLAGYNEQFF. CDR3 coding DNA: TGTGCCACGGGACTAGCGGGGTACAATGAGCAGTTCTTC.

V usage is TRBV20-1 and J usage is TRBJ1-1; no firm D call. V lost 2 bases, J lost 3 bases, and 13 bases lay in between. The CDR3 covers 14 residues. CDR1 and CDR2 from the germline V gene are DFQATT and SNEGSKA (reference sequence). The CDR3 sequence is CSARRPSLDTEAFF. The CDR3 region has the DNA TGCAGTGCTAGAAGGCCCAGCTTGGACACTGAAGCTTTCTTT.

The chain couples TRBV5-1 to TRBJ2-7; 8 bases fit TRBD2. Trimming cost V 1 base and J 5 bases; bases outside gene matches: 11. Looked up from germline, CDR1 is SGHRS and CDR2 is YFSETQ. The CDR3 contains 16 residues. CDR3 sequence: CASSLIGLAGSHEQYF. DNA for the CDR3: TGCGCCAGCAGCTTGATCGGTCTAGCGGGTTCCCACGAGCAGTACTTC.

The table lists this clonotype with a few counts. This chain links TRBV29-1 with TRBJ1-1; D uncertain. Trimming left V 7 bases short and J 1 base short, with 10 bases between. CDR1 is SQVTM and CDR2 is ANQGSEA in the germline V gene. This CDR3 has 12 residues. The CDR3 loop is CSDGGWNTEAFF. The CDR3 region has the DNA TGCAGCGACGGAGGCTGGAACACTGAAGCTTTCTTT.

This clonotype was counted many times. V gene TRBV5-1 combines with J gene TRBJ2-3; no reliable D call. The CDR3 is 13 amino acids. The V gene's germline CDR1 is SGHRS and CDR2 YFSETQ. V lost 0 bases, J lost 5 bases, and 7 bases lay in between. The CDR3 is CASSLAVGDTQYF. CDR3 nucleotides: TGCGCCAGCAGCTTGGCCGTGGGAGATACGCAGTATTTT. Supplemented by reference TRBV5-1 and TRBJ2-3, the full variable domain reads KAGVTQTPRYLIKTRGQQVTLSCSPISGHRSVSWYQQTPGQGLQFLFEYFSETQRNKGNFPGRFSGRQFSNSRSEMNVSTLELGDSALYLCASSLAVGDTQYFGPGTRLTVL.

V gene TRBV7-9 combines with J gene TRBJ1-1, with D maybe TRBD1 (6 bases). This CDR3 contains 17 residues. V was trimmed by 2 bases and J by 1 base, leaving 17 bases between them. CDR1 and CDR2 from the germline V gene are SEHNR and FQNEAQ (reference sequence). The DNA of the CDR3 is TGTGCCAGCAGCTTAAGGGTCGGGGGGGGCGCGAACACTGAAGCTTTCTTT. Its translation: CASSLRVGGGANTEAFF.

The chain is built from TRBV7-2 and TRBJ1-2; no firm D call. V lost 1 base and J lost 5, with 14 bases in between. Looked up from germline, CDR1 is SGHTA and CDR2 is FQGNSA. This CDR3 spans 15 amino acids. The CDR3 DNA sequence: TGTGCCAGCAGCTTAGATGCGGGGAGGATATATGGCTACACCTTC. This encodes CASSLDAGRIYGYTF.

This chain uses TRBV3-1 with TRBJ2-7; weak D call: TRBD2 (6 bases). The CDR3 spans 15 residues. Trimming removed 2 bases from V and 4 bases from J, with 15 bases in between. Germline values: CDR1 LGHDT, CDR2 YNNKEL (reference sequence). The CDR3 is CASSQSRERIYEQYF. In nucleotides, the CDR3 is TGTGCCAGCAGCCAAAGCCGGGAGAGGATTTACGAGCAGTACTTC.

The genes are TRBV28 and TRBJ1-2, with D possibly matching TRBD1 (6 bases). Germline V CDR1 and CDR2: MDHEN, SYDVKM. The V end lost 6 bases, the J end lost 8 bases, and 19 bases lay between the germline ends. This CDR3 has 14 amino acids. CDR3 nucleotides: TGTGCCAGCAGGGGCCAGGGGATAGTAAGAGGCTACACCTTC. Encoded protein: CASRGQGIVRGYTF.

In regard to this clonotype: It may be a read error: a sequence one base away is much more abundant. The CDR3 DNA is TGTGCCAGCAGCCCTGGCGATGGGAACACTGAAGCTTTCTTT. This gives the protein CASSPGDGNTEAFF. This chain links TRBV3-1 with TRBJ1-1; D remains unclear. CDR3 length: 14 residues. Germline V CDR1 and CDR2: LGHDT, YNNKEL (reference sequence). The V gene lost 4 bases and the J gene lost 1 base, with 10 bases spanning the gap.

The rearrangement uses TRBV2 and TRBJ1-2, with TRBD1 matching over 8 bases. Germline V lookup: CDR1 SNHLY, CDR2 FYNNEI. The ends lost 5 bases at V and 3 bases at J; junction bases unmatched: 2. This CDR3 is 13 amino acids long. For the CDR3, the DNA is TGTGCCAGCAGTATGGGACAGGACTATGGCTACACCTTC. Encoded protein: CASSMGQDYGYTF.

The chain combines TRBV5-1 with TRBJ2-3, with D unclear. This CDR3 spans 14 amino acids. The V and J ends lost 0 bases and 6 bases respectively, with 11 bases between them. Germline assignment: CDR1 SGHRS and CDR2 YFSETQ. The CDR3 DNA reads as TGCGCCAGCAGCTTGGAATTTAGTTCCGATACGCAGTATTTT. This sequence encodes CASSLEFSSDTQYF.

The chain employs TRBV20-1 and TRBJ1-5; 9 nucleotides match TRBD1. The germline gives CDR1 DFQATT, CDR2 SNEGSKA (reference sequence). The CDR3 is 15 residues long. V lost 3 bases to trimming and J lost 7 bases; unmatched junction nucleotides: 10. CDR3 sequence (DNA): TGCAGTGCTAGGCCGGGACAGGGAGTTGGACAGCCCCAGCATTTT. This codes for CSARPGQGVGQPQHF.

V usage is TRBV6-5 and J usage is TRBJ1-2; possible D gene TRBD1, 5 bases. This CDR3 spans 15 amino acids. Trimming took off 7 bases at V and 0 bases at J, with 15 bases between the two ends. CDR1 is MNHEY, CDR2 SVGAGI, per germline. CDR3 DNA sequence: TGTGCCAGCAAGTGGGGACTGAATCCTAACTATGGCTACACCTTC. This codes for CASKWGLNPNYGYTF.

The table lists this clonotype with a count of one. The chain employs TRBV28 and TRBJ2-7, with 9 positions matching TRBD2. The germline V gene has CDR1 MDHEN and CDR2 SYDVKM. After removal of 6 bases from V and 2 bases from J, the junction contained 11 bases not matched to a gene. The CDR3 sequence is 16 residues long. The CDR3 sequence: CASSPTGLAGTYEQYF. The CDR3 DNA reads TGTGCCAGCAGCCCCACGGGGCTAGCGGGAACCTACGAGCAGTACTTC.

The chain is built from TRBV9 and TRBJ2-7; D gene uncertain. Trimming stripped 3 bases from V and 3 bases from J, with 13 bases between. The CDR3 runs 14 residues. Germline V gene data show CDR1 as SGDLS and CDR2 as YYNGEE. The CDR3 DNA reads as TGTGCCAGCAGCGGCGGCGACTTAAGCTACGAGCAGTACTTC. Translation: CASSGGDLSYEQYF.

V is TRBV10-3 and J is TRBJ2-3; the D call may be TRBD1 or TRBD2 (5 bases each). Germline assignment: CDR1 ENHRY and CDR2 SYGVKD. Trimming took 7 bases from V and 6 from J, leaving 17 bases between them. The CDR3 is 14 residues long. The DNA of the CDR3 is TGTGCCATCAAGAAGGGAGAAGGGGCCGATACGCAGTATTTT. Amino acids: CAIKKGEGADTQYF.

This clonotype was detected only a few times. The chain recombines TRBV20-1 with TRBJ2-3; 7 bases map to TRBD2. J lost 6 bases, V lost 3 bases, and 6 bases had no gene match. The CDR3 runs to 13 residues. In germline, CDR1 is DFQATT, CDR2 SNEGSKA (reference sequence). This chain's CDR3 is CSASFSGFDTQYF. DNA of the CDR3: TGCAGTGCTAGTTTTAGCGGGTTCGATACGCAGTATTTT.

This clonotype was observed at least ten times. This chain links TRBV20-1 with TRBJ1-5; tentatively, D is TRBD1 (5 bases). The CDR3 is 13 residues long. V dropped 4 bases and J dropped 0 bases, with 7 bases sitting between them. Germline values: CDR1 DFQATT, CDR2 SNEGSKA (reference sequence). The CDR3 sequence: CSAKGYSNQPQHF. In DNA, the CDR3 is TGCAGTGCTAAGGGGTATAGCAATCAGCCCCAGCATTTT.

This clonotype has a handful of counts. The CDR3 region is CASSYQKHAHQGYEQYF. The CDR3 bases are TGTGCCAGCAGTTACCAAAAGCACGCCCATCAGGGCTACGAGCAGTACTTC. This chain links TRBV6-5 with TRBJ2-7, with D possibly matching TRBD1 (5 bases). The CDR3 covers 17 residues. The V gene's germline CDR1 is MNHEY and CDR2 SVGAGI. Deletions cut 2 bases from V and 3 bases from J, with 20 bases between.

This clonotype was recorded a few times. The chain couples TRBV20-1 to TRBJ2-5; no firm D call. In germline, CDR1 is DFQATT, CDR2 SNEGSKA (reference sequence). V was clipped by 0 bases and J by 5 bases, with 13 bases between them. The CDR3 totals 14 residues. The CDR3 region has the DNA TGCAGTGCTAGAGAGAGACCGGTCCTCGAGACCCAGTACTTC. Amino acid sequence: CSARERPVLETQYF.